Detailed here is one TCR beta chain. Other DNA variants within this sample encode the same CDR3. In the PCR, 60 Vbeta and 13 Jbeta primers were used. Sequencing was performed with immunoSEQ multiplex PCR; in TCRdb, only in-frame clones are kept and a portion is missing. The sample gives 160,000 or so clones, over 60% of which show up once; 6.3% is in the top ten. Germline lookup yields CDR1 SGHNT and CDR2 YYREEE (reference sequence). V was clipped by 1 base and J by 6 bases, with 14 bases between them. CDR3 size: 14 residues. These data originate in a study of cytomegalovirus exposure and HLA in healthy donors.

This TCR derives from a man aged 35 to 55 in good health and CMV-seropositive. The V call is TRBV5-4, the J call TRBJ2-7; a possible D gene is TRBD1 (6 bases). The sequenced sample was PBMCs. This CDR3 reads CASSLFSQGSEQYF. Written as DNA, the CDR3 is TGTGCCAGCAGCTTGTTCTCACAGGGCTCCGAGCAGTACTTC.